The 8 T cell receptor beta chains reported below all come from one sample, sequenced in a study of T-cell memory formation after mild COVID-19. TCRdb fed the 5' RACE reads into MiXCR, producing one record per CDR3 protein. The sample shows around 390,000 distinct CDR3 sequences, about a sixth of them seen only once. Sequenced sample: PBMCs or a T cell subset sorted from them (not recorded which). These receptors were collected from a man aged 18-30 years who had mild COVID-19 (a few samples of this study predate the infection). Cell type and time point are not known.

This clonotype has a handful of counts. The J gene is TRBJ2-1, the V gene TRBV15; TRBD2 matches at 8 bases. The CDR3 runs 13 residues. After removal of 0 bases from V and 9 bases from J, the junction contained 1 base not matched to a gene. The germline V gene encodes CDR1 LNHNV and CDR2 YYDKDF (reference sequence). CDR3: CATSRDRGGEQFF. The DNA for the CDR3 is TGTGCCACCAGCAGAGATCGGGGGGGTGAGCAGTTCTTC.

Ten or more counts support this clonotype. The gene calls are TRBV11-2 and TRBJ2-3, with 14 positions matching TRBD2. This CDR3 has 16 residues. V shed 5 bases and J 0 bases; nucleotides not matched to a gene: 1. From germline, CDR1 is SGHAT and CDR2 FQNNGV. This CDR3 reads CASSRTSGGSTDTQYF. The CDR3 DNA sequence: TGTGCCAGCAGCCGGACTAGCGGGGGGAGCACAGATACGCAGTATTTT.

V gene TRBV4-3 combines with J gene TRBJ2-7, with D uncertain. The germline CDR1 and CDR2 sequences are LGHNA and YSLEER. The CDR3 has 13 amino acids. The ends were cut back, 0 bases at V and 8 bases at J, with 11 bases in the middle. The CDR3 here is CASSQELGRKQYF. Here the CDR3 DNA reads TGCGCCAGCAGCCAAGAATTGGGTAGAAAGCAGTACTTC.

This clonotype was found many times. This chain joins TRBV4-2 and TRBJ1-5; D perhaps matches TRBD1 (5 bases). Germline lookup yields CDR1 LGHNA and CDR2 YNFKEQ. The ends were cut back, 4 bases at V and 0 bases at J, with 7 bases in the middle. This CDR3 has 14 residues. The CDR3, as DNA: TGTGCCAGCAGCCCCGGGGGTAGCAATCAGCCCCAGCATTTT. Translated: CASSPGGSNQPQHF.

V usage is TRBV6-6 and J usage is TRBJ2-3, with D tentatively TRBD1 or TRBD2 (5 bases each). This CDR3 has 16 amino acids. Germline CDR1 is MNHNY and CDR2 is SVGAGI (reference sequence). The V and J ends lost 2 bases and 0 bases respectively, with 12 bases between them. This chain's CDR3 is CASSYRQGPSTDTQYF. As DNA, the CDR3 is TGTGCCAGCAGTTACCGCCAGGGACCAAGCACAGATACGCAGTATTTT.

The chain is built from TRBV6-4 and TRBJ2-3; D is unresolved. CDR3 length equals 14 residues. Trimming cost V 5 bases and J 2 bases, with 11 bases left between them. The V gene's germline CDR1 is MRHNA and CDR2 SNTAGT. The CDR3 region has the DNA TGTGCCAGCAGTCTTGACGCGTACACAGATACGCAGTATTTT. It yields the protein CASSLDAYTDTQYF.

The chain recombines TRBV7-9 with TRBJ2-1; TRBD2 is a possible D gene (6 bases). The CDR3 consists of 12 residues. V shed 8 bases and J shed 9 bases, with 14 bases lying between them. Germline lookup yields CDR1 SEHNR and CDR2 FQNEAQ (reference sequence). The DNA of the CDR3 is TGTGCCAGCTGCTGGGGGGACGGTGAGCAGTTCTTC. Its protein product is CASCWGDGEQFF.

The genes are TRBV4-3 and TRBJ1-2; TRBD1 aligns across 7 bases. CDR3 length: 15 amino acids. From germline, CDR1 is LGHNA and CDR2 YSLEER. Trimming cost V 3 bases and J 8 bases; bases outside gene matches: 12. CDR3 loop: CASSQELTGVLGYTF. In DNA form, the CDR3 reads TGCGCCAGCAGCCAGGAATTAACAGGGGTCCTCGGCTACACCTTC.